This T cell receptor beta chain was identified during a study of blood T cell repertoires in COVID-19 (dated by TCRdb to 2018 to 2020). Describing the broader study: The collaborator samples originated in the United States, Italy and Spain and spanned the acute and convalescent phases of COVID-19. The prospective study material was composed of cDNA or gDNA derived from T cells, B-cell-depleted T cells, or PBMCs. Deeply sampled blood TCRbeta repertoires from subjects exposed to, actively infected with, or recovered from COVID-19 were included in the dataset. A freely available public database, intended as a resource for researchers studying the immune response to SARS-CoV-2, is where the repertoires were released. Samples came from the ongoing ImmuneRACE study (first 160 participants) plus 1,254 subjects from 6 global collaborators. Sample metadata almost always included a de-identified subject ID, COVID-19 status, age in years and sex. Where available, HLA class I and class II types were obtained from metadata supplied by the sample provider rather than from assay-based typing.

The CDR3 runs 15 amino acids, cysteine and phenylalanine included. Solely the CDR3 DNA is kept, with 45 bases framed from the first base. The germline V gene (reference sequence) yields LGHDT for CDR1 and YNNKEL for CDR2. V is trimmed back by 9 bases and J by 10 bases, and the junction contains 16 bases that no gene match accounts for. Broader findings and caveats from the paper: How much clinical and demographic metadata was included differed by source and by participant, and the metadata was provided uncurated.

Turning to this clone: Its antigen remains unidentified. The record has no base qualities; no much larger clone is one base away.

Collaborating institutions collected whole blood in K2EDTA tubes following their own protocols. For TCRbeta analysis, collaborator samples were shipped as frozen whole blood, as isolated PBMCs, or as DNA extracted from either sample type. TCRbeta CDR3 regions were amplified from genomic DNA using the immunoSEQ Assay, a bias-controlled multiplex PCR. Processing in the source paper ran as follows. The number of nucleated cells in each sample was estimated from the amplification of reference gene primers within the assay. To quantify the absolute abundance of each unique TCRbeta CDR3 rearrangement, sequence reads were collapsed and filtered. For each sample, productive Simpson clonality was calculated by taking the square root of Simpson's diversity index across productive rearrangements. The immuneACCESS repertoire file appears here via TCRdb, limited to in-frame rearrangements. These files lack a portion of the clones; in checked studies, under half of the deficit traces to unresolved V genes, and the cause of the others is not known. The V and J calls and clone size are taken from that table; D and trimming were inferred from the DNA. For this sample the table gives about 320,000 clones, of which about 83% were detected only once. Roughly 1.6% of the sample goes to the ten largest clones.

The TCR comes from a woman aged 45 to 65 with acute or convalescent COVID-19. Material for sequencing was peripheral blood. The rearranged chain carries TRBV3-1 (or the pseudogene TRBV3-2) and TRBJ2-7, with TRBD2 matching 12 junction bases. The CDR3 reads as follows: CASRVLAGGKWAQYF. At the DNA level, the sequence is TGTGCCAGTAGGGTACTAGCGGGAGGTAAATGGGCCCAGTACTTC.